A selection of T cell receptor beta chains follows, all from one sample in a study of cytotoxic CD8 clonotypes in ibrutinib-treated CLL. Some clones are missing from TCRdb's copy, which holds only in-frame ones; the method was immunoSEQ multiplex PCR. The sample has 100,000 to 150,000 clones, around 85% seen once. This specimen consisted of PBMCs, obtained after 24 months of ibrutinib treatment. The receptors originated from a human donor with chronic lymphocytic leukemia. Each CDR3 is given with its conserved first and last residue. A D gene is named only where the DNA matches it firmly. Rows give clone size only sometimes, using once, few, many, or a class for an expanded clone.

size	V	J	D	DNA	CDR3
.	TRBV10-3	TRBJ2-7	.	TGTGCCATCGCAGGGGACCCCACGGACGAGCAGTACTTC	CAIAGDPTDEQYF
.	TRBV4-1	TRBJ1-2	.	TGCGCCAGCAGCCAAGAGACAGTAACTAACTATGGCTACACCTTC	CASSQETVTNYGYTF
.	TRBV28	TRBJ1-5	.	TGTGCCAGCAGTTCGGACGGACAGCCCCAGCATTTT	CASSSDGQPQHF
.	TRBV19	TRBJ2-2	.	TGTGCCAGTAGCCCGGGACAAGGGGGGAAGAACACCGGGGAGCTGTTTTTT	CASSPGQGGKNTGELFF
.	TRBV6-5	TRBJ1-1	.	TGTGCCAGCAGCTTCGGGGAGGAAGCTTTCTTT	CASSFGEEAFF
once	TRBV4-2	TRBJ2-1	TRBD2	TGTGCCAGCAGCCTTTTCCCCCAGCGGGGGATCTACAATGAGCAGTTCTTC	CASSLFPQRGIYNEQFF
.	TRBV30	TRBJ1-4	.	TGTGCCTGGAGTGTACAATGGGGGCGCACTAATGAAAAACTGTTTTTT	CAWSVQWGRTNEKLFF
.	TRBV7-3	TRBJ2-1	TRBD2	TGTGCCAGCAGCCAGGGAAGCGGGAGTCGGTATGAGCAGTTCTTC	CASSQGSGSRYEQFF
.	TRBV18	TRBJ2-6	.	TGTGCCAGCTCACCATTTTGGTATTCCGACTCTGGGGCCAACGTCCTGACTTTC	CASSPFWYSDSGANVLTF
.	TRBV18	TRBJ1-5	.	TGTGCCAGCTCACCCCCGAGCAGACCCTATAGCAATCAGCCCCAGCATTTT	CASSPPSRPYSNQPQHF
.	TRBV19	TRBJ2-5	TRBD1	TGTGCCAGCGGCCAGGGGGCCCTTCAAGAGACCCAGTACTTC	CASGQGALQETQYF
.	TRBV28	TRBJ1-5	.	TGTGCCAGCAGTCAGACCGGGACACCCAATCAGCCCCAGCATTTT	CASSQTGTPNQPQHF
.	TRBV13	TRBJ2-7	.	TGTGCCAGCAGCTTAGGGTCGAATCCCTACGAGCAGTACTTC	CASSLGSNPYEQYF
.	TRBV7-2	TRBJ2-7	TRBD1	TGTGCCAGCAGCTATCCGACAGGGGGAAAAAACGAGCAGTACTTC	CASSYPTGGKNEQYF
.	TRBV2	TRBJ2-5	.	TGTGCCAGCAGTAAGGGGGGGCCCCTCCAAGAGACCCAGTACTTC	CASSKGGPLQETQYF
.	TRBV7-6	TRBJ2-1	TRBD1	TGTGCCAGCAGCAGCGACAGGGGCAATGAGCAGTTCTTC	CASSSDRGNEQFF
.	TRBV15	TRBJ2-7	.	TGTGCCACCAGCAGAGATAAGGGACTCCCAAGCTCCTACGAGCAGTACTTC	CATSRDKGLPSSYEQYF
.	TRBV19	TRBJ2-3	TRBD2	TGTGCCAGTAGTATGGGGACTAGCGGGAGTCTCACAGATACGCAGTATTTT	CASSMGTSGSLTDTQYF
.	TRBV7-3	TRBJ2-3	.	TGTGCCAGCAGCCCCGCAGGGCGGGCAGATACGCAGTATTTT	CASSPAGRADTQYF
.	TRBV6-4	TRBJ1-2	.	TGTGCCAGCAGCCTACAGGGCGATGGTAACTATGGCTACACCTTC	CASSLQGDGNYGYTF
.	TRBV28	TRBJ1-2	.	TGTGCCAGCAGTTTGACGGGAGTGCCCTATCGCTACACCTTC	CASSLTGVPYRYTF
.	TRBV4-3	TRBJ1-3	.	TGCGCCAGCAGCCAGGGAAACACCATATATTTT	CASSQGNTIYF
.	TRBV9	TRBJ2-3	.	TGTGCCAGCAGCACCCAATCAGATACGCAGTATTTT	CASSTQSDTQYF
.	TRBV7-9	TRBJ2-3	TRBD1	TGTGCCAGCAGCAAGACAGGGGGCCAAACAGATACGCAGTATTTT	CASSKTGGQTDTQYF
.	TRBV4-3	TRBJ1-1	.	TGCGCCAGCAGCCCCCAGGGCTGGGGGACTGAAGCTTTCTTT	CASSPQGWGTEAFF
.	TRBV18	TRBJ1-1	TRBD1	TGTGCCAGCTCACCCTCGGCCGGGACAGGGCGTTCGAACACTGAAGCTTTCTTT	CASSPSAGTGRSNTEAFF
.	TRBV5-4	TRBJ2-7	.	TGTGCCAGCAGCGGAGGGACACTATACGAGCAGTACTTC	CASSGGTLYEQYF
.	TRBV11-2	TRBJ1-2	TRBD1	TGTGCCAGCAGCATCTGGACAGGGAGGGAAGGGGGCTACACCTTC	CASSIWTGREGGYTF
once	TRBV5-1	TRBJ1-2	TRBD1	TGCGCCAGCAGCAGGGAGGGACAGGCGTCCTATGGCTACACCTTC	CASSREGQASYGYTF
once	TRBV7-2	TRBJ1-2	.	TGTGCCAGCAGCTGGGGCCAGAACTATGGCTACACCTTC	CASSWGQNYGYTF
once	TRBV4-1	TRBJ2-1	.	TGCGCCAGCAGCCAAGGCAGATGGTCATCCTACAATGAGCAGTTCTTC	CASSQGRWSSYNEQFF
.	TRBV5-6	TRBJ1-2	.	TGTGCCAGCAGCTTAGGAACCCCGTTTAACTATGGCTACACCTTC	CASSLGTPFNYGYTF
.	TRBV6-1	TRBJ1-1	.	TGTGCCAGCCAAGGGGGCACTGAAGCTTTCTTT	CASQGGTEAFF
.	TRBV10-1	TRBJ1-3	TRBD1	TGCGCCCGCTTGGGACAGGGACAAAACACCATATATTTT	CARLGQGQNTIYF
.	TRBV18	TRBJ2-7	.	TGTGCCAGCTCACCAGGGGACCCTAGGACCTACGAGCAGTACTTC	CASSPGDPRTYEQYF
.	TRBV6-6	TRBJ2-7	.	TGTGCCAGCAGTTACCAGCGCGGCGCTTGGGAGCAGTACTTC	CASSYQRGAWEQYF
.	TRBV29-1	TRBJ2-7	TRBD2	TGCAGCGTTGAGTTCCGGACTAGCGGACAAAGCTCCTACGAGCAGTACTTC	CSVEFRTSGQSSYEQYF
.	TRBV4-1	TRBJ1-4	TRBD1	TGCGCCAGCAGCCAGGGACAGTCAACTAATGAAAAACTGTTTTTT	CASSQGQSTNEKLFF
.	TRBV6-5	TRBJ1-2	TRBD1	TGTGCCAGCAGTCTGGGACAGGACTATGGCTACACCTTC	CASSLGQDYGYTF
.	TRBV28	TRBJ1-6	TRBD1	TGTGCCAGCAGTTTCACAGGGGATAATTCACCCCTCCACTTT	CASSFTGDNSPLHF
.	TRBV18	TRBJ2-3	.	TGTGCCAGCTCGCTAGTTGGAGATACGCAGTATTTT	CASSLVGDTQYF
.	TRBV19	TRBJ2-1	.	TGTGCCAGTAGTATAGGCTTCCAGAACAATGAGCAGTTCTTC	CASSIGFQNNEQFF
.	TRBV7-8	TRBJ1-2	.	TGTGCCAGCAGCTTTGAAGGCTATGGCTACACCTTC	CASSFEGYGYTF
.	TRBV5-1	TRBJ2-3	.	TGCGCCAGCAGCTTGGGTGGGACACGGGGCACAGATACGCAGTATTTT	CASSLGGTRGTDTQYF
.	TRBV29-1	TRBJ2-1	TRBD2	TGCAGCTCCGGCAGGCTAGCGGGTAATGAGCAGTTCTTC	CSSGRLAGNEQFF
.	TRBV5-1	TRBJ1-5	TRBD1	TGCGCCAGCAGCTTGGAAGCCGGGACAGGGAATAGCAATCAGCCCCAGCATTTT	CASSLEAGTGNSNQPQHF
.	TRBV7-8	TRBJ2-2	TRBD1	TGTGCCAGCAGCTTTGGGACAGGGAGCACCGGGGAGCTGTTTTTT	CASSFGTGSTGELFF
once	TRBV6-5	TRBJ1-1	.	TGTGCCAGCACCCCCGGGGACGGTTTCACTGAAGCTTTCTTT	CASTPGDGFTEAFF
.	TRBV9	TRBJ2-7	.	TGTGCCAGCAGCGCCCGTGGGTTGGGCTACGAGCAGTACTTC	CASSARGLGYEQYF
.	TRBV6-5	TRBJ1-1	.	TGTGCCAGCAGTTACAGGGGAGGGGTGAACACTGAAGCTTTCTTT	CASSYRGGVNTEAFF
.	TRBV5-5	TRBJ2-5	TRBD1	TGTGCCAGCAGCGTGCCAGGGGGCCCTGAGACCCAGTACTTC	CASSVPGGPETQYF